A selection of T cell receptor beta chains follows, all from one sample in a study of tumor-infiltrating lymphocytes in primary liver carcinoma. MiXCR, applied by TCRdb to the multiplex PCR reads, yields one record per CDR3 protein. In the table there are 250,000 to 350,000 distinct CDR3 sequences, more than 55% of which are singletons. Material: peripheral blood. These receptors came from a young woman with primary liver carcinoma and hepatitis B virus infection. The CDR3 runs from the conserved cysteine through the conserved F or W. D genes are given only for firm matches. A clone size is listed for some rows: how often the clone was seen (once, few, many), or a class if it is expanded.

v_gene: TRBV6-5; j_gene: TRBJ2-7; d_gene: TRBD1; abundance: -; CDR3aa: CASSYSQPWDRHSYEQYF; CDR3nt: TGTGCCAGCAGTTACTCCCAACCGTGGGACAGGCACTCCTACGAGCAGTACTTC
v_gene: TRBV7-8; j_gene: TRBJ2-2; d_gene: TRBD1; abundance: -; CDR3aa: CASKRTGGLNTGELFF; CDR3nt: TGTGCCAGCAAGAGGACAGGGGGTTTGAACACCGGGGAGCTGTTTTTT
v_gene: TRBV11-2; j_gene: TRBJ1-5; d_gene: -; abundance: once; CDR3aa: CASSLENSPHQPQHF; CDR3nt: TGTGCCAGTAGCTTAGAGAACAGCCCTCATCAGCCCCAGCATTTT
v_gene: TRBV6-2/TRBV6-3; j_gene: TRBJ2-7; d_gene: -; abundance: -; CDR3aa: CASSYGGAYEQCF; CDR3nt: TGTGCCAGCAGTTACGGGGGCGCCTACGAGCAGTGCTTC
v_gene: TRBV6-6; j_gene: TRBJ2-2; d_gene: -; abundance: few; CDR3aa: CASSYSGSGQTGELFF; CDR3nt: TGTGCCAGCAGTTACTCGGGGAGTGGTCAGACCGGGGAGCTGTTTTTT
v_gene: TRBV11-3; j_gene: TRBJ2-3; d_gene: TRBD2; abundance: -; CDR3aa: CTGSLGSGAGAGGTDTQYF; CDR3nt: TGTACCGGCAGCTTAGGTTCTGGAGCGGGAGCAGGAGGCACAGATACGCAGTATTTT
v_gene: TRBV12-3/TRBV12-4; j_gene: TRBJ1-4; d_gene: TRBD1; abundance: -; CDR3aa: CASSLGDRVFYPNEKLFF; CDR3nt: TGTGCCAGCAGTTTGGGGGACAGGGTTTTCTATCCCAATGAAAAACTGTTTTTT
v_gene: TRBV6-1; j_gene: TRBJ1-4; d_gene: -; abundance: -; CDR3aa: CASSEPLRGGKEKLFF; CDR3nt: TGTGCCAGCAGTGAACCACTCCGGGGCGGGAAAGAAAAACTGTTTTTT
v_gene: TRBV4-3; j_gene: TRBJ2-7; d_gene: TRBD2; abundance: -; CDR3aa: CASSHARSGGLAGAYEQYF; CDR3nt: TGCGCCAGCAGCCACGCGCGGTCAGGCGGACTAGCGGGGGCCTACGAGCAGTACTTC
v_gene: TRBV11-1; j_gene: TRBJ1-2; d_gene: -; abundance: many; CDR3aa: CASSLDSVGYGYTF; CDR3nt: TGTGCCAGCAGCCTGGACAGTGTAGGCTATGGCTACACCTTC
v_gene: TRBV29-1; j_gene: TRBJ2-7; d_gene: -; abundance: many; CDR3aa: CSVVGGYEQYF; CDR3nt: TGCAGCGTTGTAGGAGGGTACGAGCAGTACTTC
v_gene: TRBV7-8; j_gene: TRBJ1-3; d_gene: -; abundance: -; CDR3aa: CAGSLAAGCSGNTIYF; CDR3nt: TGTGCCGGCAGCTTAGCAGCAGGGTGCTCTGGAAACACCATATATTTT
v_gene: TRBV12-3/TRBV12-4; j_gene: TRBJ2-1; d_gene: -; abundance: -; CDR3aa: CAGSLDLNEQLF; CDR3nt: TGTGCCGGCAGTTTAGATCTCAATGAGCAGCTCTTC
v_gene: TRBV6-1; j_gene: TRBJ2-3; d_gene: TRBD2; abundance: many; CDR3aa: CASRPSGRSTDTQYF; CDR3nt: TGTGCCAGCAGACCTAGCGGGAGGAGCACAGATACGCAGTATTTT
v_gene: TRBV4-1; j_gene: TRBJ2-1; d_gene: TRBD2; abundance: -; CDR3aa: CASSHASGRSRNEQFF; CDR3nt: TGCGCCAGCAGCCATGCTAGCGGGAGGTCTCGCAATGAGCAGTTCTTC
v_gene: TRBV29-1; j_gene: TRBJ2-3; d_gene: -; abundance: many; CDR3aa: CSAEWVGREGARTDTQYF; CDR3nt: TGCAGCGCTGAATGGGTCGGGAGAGAGGGGGCTCGCACAGATACGCAGTATTTT
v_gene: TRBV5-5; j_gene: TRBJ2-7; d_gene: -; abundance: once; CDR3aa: CASSSAAQQSSYEQYF; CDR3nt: TGTGCCAGCAGCTCGGCCGCCCAGCAGAGCTCCTACGAGCAGTACTTC